These 7 T cell receptor beta chains were sequenced from one sample in a study of PD-L1 blockade in urothelial cancer. Sequenced by immunoSEQ multiplex PCR; TCRdb stores in-frame clones only, minus some. The table includes 130,000 or so clones, approximately 84% detected once. The time point: pretreatment peripheral blood. The sequencing here drew on PBMCs, taken around atezolizumab (anti-PD-L1) treatment. The receptors here all came from a man in his forties or fifties with urothelial cancer.

The rearrangement links TRBV28 to TRBJ1-2; D gene unclear. The CDR3 covers 13 residues. CDR1 and CDR2 (germline): MDHEN, SYDVKM. V lost 5 bases to trimming and J lost 1 base, with 8 bases between them. CDR3 coding DNA: TGTGCCAGCAGTGAGCAGCGTAACTATGGCTACACCTTC. Translating gives CASSEQRNYGYTF.

As for this clone: An end of the junction differs from the germline gene, which may be a read error. The chain carries TRBV7-7 and TRBJ2-5; the match to TRBD2 covers 8 bases. Germline lookup yields CDR1 SSHAT and CDR2 FNYEAQ (reference sequence). There are 15 residues in the CDR3. CDR3 protein: CASSLAPREEETQYF. Written as DNA, the CDR3 is TGTGCTAGCAGCTTAGCCCCGCGGGAGGAAGAGACCCAGTACTTC.

The chain is built from TRBV5-6 and TRBJ1-3; 7 bases agree with TRBD1. V lost 4 bases and J lost 3; bases outside the gene matches: 7. The CDR3 consists of 15 residues. Germline V lookup: CDR1 SGHDT, CDR2 YYEEEE. The CDR3 sequence is CASSADRVGGNTIYF. The CDR3 DNA reads as TGTGCCAGCAGCGCCGACAGGGTTGGTGGAAACACCATATATTTT.

This clone was seen a single time. This chain connects TRBV2 to TRBJ1-1; 8 bases align to TRBD1. The CDR3 consists of 12 residues. J was trimmed by 5 bases and V by 6 bases; bases with no gene match: 2. Germline CDR1 reads SNHLY; CDR2 reads FYNNEI. CDR3 DNA: TGTGCCAGCAGATGGGACAGGACTGAAGCTTTCTTT. Translating it yields CASRWDRTEAFF.

The rearrangement links TRBV18 to TRBJ2-2; D perhaps matches TRBD1 (6 bases). The germline V and J ends were trimmed by 2 bases and 0 bases, with 10 bases remaining between them. Germline V lookup: CDR1 KGHSH, CDR2 LQKENI. This CDR3 region has 16 residues. This chain's CDR3 is CASSPLQGPNTGELFF. Written as DNA, the CDR3 is TGTGCCAGCTCACCATTACAGGGACCGAACACCGGGGAGCTGTTTTTT.

The chain has TRBV6-1 and TRBJ2-6; D is ambiguous. Germline CDR1 MNHNS, CDR2 SASEGT. The ends were cut back, 4 bases at V and 0 bases at J, with 7 bases in the middle. This CDR3 is 15 amino acids long. The CDR3 protein is CASSVRSSGANVLTF. CDR3 DNA: TGTGCCAGCAGTGTTCGTAGCTCTGGGGCCAACGTCCTGACTTTC.

The chain is built from TRBV7-9 and TRBJ1-3; D gene uncertain. The V end lost 2 bases, the J end lost 5 bases, and 10 bases lay between the germline ends. CDR3 length: 14 residues. Looked up from germline, CDR1 is SEHNR and CDR2 is FQNEAQ (reference sequence). The CDR3 sequence: CASSLSVNRNTIYF. In DNA form, the CDR3 reads TGTGCCAGCAGCTTATCAGTAAATAGAAACACCATATATTTT. Together with reference TRBV7-9 and TRBJ1-3, the CDR3 gives the full variable domain: DTGVSQNPRHKITKRGQNVTFRCDPISEHNRLYWYRQTLGQGPEFLTYFQNEAQLEKSRLLSDRFSAERPKGSFSTLEIQRTEQGDSAMYLCASSLSVNRNTIYFGEGSWLTVV.